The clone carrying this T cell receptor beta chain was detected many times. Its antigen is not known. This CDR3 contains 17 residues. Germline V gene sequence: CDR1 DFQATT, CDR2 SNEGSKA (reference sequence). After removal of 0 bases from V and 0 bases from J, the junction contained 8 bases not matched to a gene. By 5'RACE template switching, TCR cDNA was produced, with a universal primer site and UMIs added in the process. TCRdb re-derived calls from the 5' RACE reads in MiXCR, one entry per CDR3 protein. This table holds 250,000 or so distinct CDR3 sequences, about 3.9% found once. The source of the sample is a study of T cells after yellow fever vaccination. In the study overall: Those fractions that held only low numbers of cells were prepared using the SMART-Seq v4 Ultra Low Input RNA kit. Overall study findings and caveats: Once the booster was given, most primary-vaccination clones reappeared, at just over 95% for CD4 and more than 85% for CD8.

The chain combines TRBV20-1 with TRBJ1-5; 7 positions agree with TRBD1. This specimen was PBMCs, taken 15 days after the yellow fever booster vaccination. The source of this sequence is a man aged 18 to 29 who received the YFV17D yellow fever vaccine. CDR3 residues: CSARDLGQIYSNQPQHF. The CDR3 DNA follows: TGCAGTGCTAGAGATTTGGGACAGATCTATAGCAATCAGCCCCAGCATTTT.